This T cell receptor (beta chain) was recovered during a study of T cell repertoires in cytomegalovirus infection. From the reads, TCRdb called clonotypes with MiXCR, one entry per CDR3 protein. The profile covers about 310,000 distinct CDR3 sequences, with about a sixth appearing a single time and approximately 12% taken by the ten largest. The CDR3 totals 16 residues. Trimming removed 5 bases from V and 2 bases from J, with 16 bases in between. The germline V gene encodes CDR1 SGHTA and CDR2 FQGTGA. Sequenced input: PBMCs. This TCR came from a human donor in good health (CMV status not recorded). Some clones in this sample may be carry-over from other donors' samples. The V gene is TRBV7-3, the J gene TRBJ1-3, with a weak D call TRBD1 (5 bases). CDR3 amino acids: CASSLRERGAGNTIYF. CDR3 in DNA: TGTGCCAGCAGCCTTAGAGAAAGGGGTGCTGGAAACACCATATATTTT.